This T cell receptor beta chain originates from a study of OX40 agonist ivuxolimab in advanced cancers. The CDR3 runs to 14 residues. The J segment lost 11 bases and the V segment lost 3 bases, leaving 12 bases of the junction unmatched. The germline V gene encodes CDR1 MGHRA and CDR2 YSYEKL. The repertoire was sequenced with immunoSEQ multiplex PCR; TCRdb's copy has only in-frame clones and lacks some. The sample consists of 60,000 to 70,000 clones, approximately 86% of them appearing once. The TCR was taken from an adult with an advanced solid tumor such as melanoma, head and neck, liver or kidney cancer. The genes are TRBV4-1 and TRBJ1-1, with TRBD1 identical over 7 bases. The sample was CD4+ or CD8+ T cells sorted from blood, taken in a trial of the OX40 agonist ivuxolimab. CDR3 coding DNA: TGCGCCAGCAGCCATCAAGAGGGGGCGAGGTCGGCTTTCTTT. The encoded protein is CASSHQEGARSAFF.